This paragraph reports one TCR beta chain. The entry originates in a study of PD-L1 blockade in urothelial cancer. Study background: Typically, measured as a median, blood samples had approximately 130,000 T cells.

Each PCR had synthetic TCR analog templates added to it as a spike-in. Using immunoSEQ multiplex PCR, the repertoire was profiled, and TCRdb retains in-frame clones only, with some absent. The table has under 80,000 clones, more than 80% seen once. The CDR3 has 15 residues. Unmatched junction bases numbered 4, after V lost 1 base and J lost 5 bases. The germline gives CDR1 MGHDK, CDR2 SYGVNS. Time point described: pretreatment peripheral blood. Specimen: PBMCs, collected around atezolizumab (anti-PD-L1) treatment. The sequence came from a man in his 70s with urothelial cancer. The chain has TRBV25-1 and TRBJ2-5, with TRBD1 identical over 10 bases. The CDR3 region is CASSESGQGSETQYF. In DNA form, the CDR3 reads TGTGCCAGCAGTGAATCGGGACAGGGGTCGGAGACCCAGTACTTC.